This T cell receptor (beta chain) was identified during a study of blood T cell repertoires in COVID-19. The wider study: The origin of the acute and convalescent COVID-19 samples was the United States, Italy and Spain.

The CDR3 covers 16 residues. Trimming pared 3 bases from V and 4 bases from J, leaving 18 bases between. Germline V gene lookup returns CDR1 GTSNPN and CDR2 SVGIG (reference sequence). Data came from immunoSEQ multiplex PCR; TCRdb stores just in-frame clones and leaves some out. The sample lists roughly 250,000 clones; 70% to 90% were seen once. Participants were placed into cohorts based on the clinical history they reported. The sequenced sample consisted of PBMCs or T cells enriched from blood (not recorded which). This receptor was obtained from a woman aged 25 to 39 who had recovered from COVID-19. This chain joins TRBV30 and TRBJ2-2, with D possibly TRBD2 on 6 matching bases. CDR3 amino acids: CAWRSPRDSPTGELFF. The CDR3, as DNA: TGTGCCTGGAGGTCACCTCGGGACTCTCCCACCGGGGAGCTGTTTTTT.